Presented here are 8 T cell receptor beta chains from one specimen sequenced in a study of cytomegalovirus exposure and HLA in healthy donors. Researchers ran the PCR with 60 Vbeta and 13 Jbeta primers. Assay: immunoSEQ multiplex PCR; the TCRdb copy retains only in-frame clones and omits some. The data contain some 160,000 clones, 84% of them singletons. The sequencing input was PBMCs. These receptors came from a boy between 2 and 10 years old in good health and CMV-seronegative.

The rearrangement joins TRBV28 to TRBJ1-3, with a possible D match to TRBD1 (5 bases). The ends were cut back, 6 bases at V and 0 bases at J, with 9 bases in the middle. The CDR3 is 14 residues long. Per the germline V gene, CDR1 is MDHEN and CDR2 is SYDVKM. CDR3 coding DNA: TGTGCCAGCAGCCGACAGCTCTCTGGAAACACCATATATTTT. It specifies CASSRQLSGNTIYF.

This clone was observed a few times. The V and J genes are TRBV7-6 and TRBJ2-7; D might be TRBD1 (5 bases). V was shortened by 0 bases and J by 4 bases, with 7 bases between the two germline ends. In germline, CDR1 is SGHVS, CDR2 FNYEAQ. This CDR3 comprises 13 residues. The CDR3 spells CASSLATAYEQYF. Written as DNA, the CDR3 is TGTGCCAGCAGCTTAGCGACAGCTTACGAGCAGTACTTC. The full variable domain, rest sourced from reference TRBV7-6 and TRBJ2-7, is GAGVSQSPRYKVTKRGQDVALRCDPISGHVSLYWYRQALGQGPEFLTYFNYEAQQDKSGLPNDRFSAERPEGSISTLTIQRTEQRDSAMYRCASSLATAYEQYFGPGTRLTVT.

The CDR3 sequence: CASSIQGPGANVLTF. CDR3 nucleotide sequence: TGTGCCAGCAGTATACAGGGCCCTGGGGCCAACGTCCTGACTTTC. The rearrangement uses TRBV5-4 and TRBJ2-6, with a weak D call TRBD1 (6 bases). The CDR3 contains 15 residues. Germline V lookup: CDR1 SGHNT, CDR2 YYREEE (reference sequence). Trimming left V 5 bases short and J 2 bases short, with 11 bases between.

V and J are TRBV7-3 and TRBJ1-3, with D unresolved. Between the trimmed V and J ends, which lost 3 bases and 2 bases, there was a span of 5 bases. There are 13 residues in the CDR3. Germline V lookup: CDR1 SGHTA, CDR2 FQGTGA. The CDR3 protein is CASSLETGNTIYF. The CDR3 coding sequence is TGTGCCAGCAGCTTGGAGACTGGAAACACCATATATTTT.

The chain employs TRBV11-3 and TRBJ1-2; 11 bases fit TRBD1. The length of the CDR3 is 17 residues. V lost 5 bases, J lost 0 bases, and 8 bases stayed unmatched. Looked up from germline, CDR1 is SGHNT and CDR2 is YENEEA. CDR3: CASSTGTGGPANYGYTF. DNA of the CDR3: TGTGCCAGCAGCACCGGGACAGGGGGGCCTGCTAACTATGGCTACACCTTC.

The V gene is TRBV5-1, the J gene TRBJ2-3, with a possible D match to TRBD2 (6 bases). CDR3 length equals 14 residues. With 4 bases removed from V and 2 bases from J, the gap between germline ends came to 11 bases. Germline V lookup: CDR1 SGHRS, CDR2 YFSETQ. The CDR3 here is CASSTGLHTDTQYF. The CDR3 coding sequence is TGCGCCAGCAGCACGGGACTCCACACAGATACGCAGTATTTT. The whole variable domain, remainder taken from reference TRBV5-1 and TRBJ2-3, is KAGVTQTPRYLIKTRGQQVTLSCSPISGHRSVSWYQQTPGQGLQFLFEYFSETQRNKGNFPGRFSGRQFSNSRSEMNVSTLELGDSALYLCASSTGLHTDTQYFGPGTRLTVL.

The rearrangement joins TRBV27 to TRBJ2-5; perhaps TRBD1 as D (7 bases). Deletions cut 7 bases from V and 4 bases from J, with 19 bases between. This CDR3 has 15 residues. Germline-derived CDR1 and CDR2 are MNHEY and SMNVEV (reference sequence). The CDR3 DNA sequence: TGTGCCAGCACCGGCAGGGGGGACGTAGGAGAGACCCAGTACTTC. It is translated as CASTGRGDVGETQYF.

Only one count was recorded for this clone. The chain joins TRBV7-9 to TRBJ2-7; D is unresolved. V lost 3 bases and J lost 2, with 5 bases in between. Germline CDR1 and CDR2: SEHNR and FQNEAQ (reference sequence). CDR3 size: 12 residues. CDR3 nucleotide sequence: TGTGCCAGCAGCTTTAGAGCCTACGAGCAGTACTTC. Amino acid sequence: CASSFRAYEQYF.